This T cell receptor (beta chain) is drawn from a study of cytomegalovirus exposure and HLA in healthy donors. The CDR3 is made up of 15 amino acids. CDR1 is SGHTA and CDR2 is FQGNSA in the germline V gene. After removal of 3 bases from V and 2 bases from J, the junction contained 3 bases not matched to a gene. Concerning this clone: Its antigen remains unidentified.

Whole-study results and caveats: Presence/absence analyses assumed roughly uniform sequencing depth across donors. An observed cluster of highly shared sequence variants was recorded as a likely sequencing artifact.

Primers included in the PCR were 60 Vbeta and 13 Jbeta primers. Produced via immunoSEQ multiplex PCR; TCRdb's table is partial and in-frame only. The sample holds fewer than 110,000 clones, around 69% seen once. The sequenced sample was PBMCs. The receptor's source is a man aged 18 to 30 in good health and CMV-seronegative. The chain employs TRBV7-2 and TRBJ2-7; 11 nucleotides match TRBD2. The CDR3 loop is CASSFSGGGPYEQYF. The CDR3 region has the DNA TGTGCCAGCAGCTTTAGCGGGGGGGGGCCCTACGAGCAGTACTTC.